This TCR beta chain is drawn from a study of cytomegalovirus exposure and HLA in healthy donors. PCR was performed using 60 Vbeta and 13 Jbeta primers. The table came from immunoSEQ multiplex PCR; TCRdb's copy has only in-frame clones and leaves some out. This table holds about 150,000 clones, around 80% found once. J was trimmed by 3 bases and V by 6 bases; bases with no gene match: 7. The CDR3 spans 16 residues. Germline CDR1 is LNHDA and CDR2 is SQIVND (reference sequence). The TCR originated in a woman in her thirties in good health and CMV-seronegative. The chain links TRBV19 to TRBJ1-5; the match to TRBD1 covers 11 bases. The sample was PBMCs. The CDR3 coding sequence is TGTGCCAGTAGACAAGGGACAGGGGGTACCAATCAGCCCCAGCATTTT. Translating gives CASRQGTGGTNQPQHF.